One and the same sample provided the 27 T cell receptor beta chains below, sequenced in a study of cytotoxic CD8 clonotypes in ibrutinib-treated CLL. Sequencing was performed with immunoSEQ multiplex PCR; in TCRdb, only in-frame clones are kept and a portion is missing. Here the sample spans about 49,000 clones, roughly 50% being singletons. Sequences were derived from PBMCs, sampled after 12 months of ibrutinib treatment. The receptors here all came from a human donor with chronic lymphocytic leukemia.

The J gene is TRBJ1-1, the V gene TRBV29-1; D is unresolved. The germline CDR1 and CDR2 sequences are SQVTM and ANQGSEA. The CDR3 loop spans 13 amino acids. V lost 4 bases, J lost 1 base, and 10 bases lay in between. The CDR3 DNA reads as TGCAGCGTTGTATTGGGAGGGAACACTGAAGCTTTCTTT. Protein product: CSVVLGGNTEAFF.

CDR3 DNA: TGTGCCAGCAGCCCCTGGACTAGCGGGACCTCCTACGAGCAGTACTTC. Protein sequence: CASSPWTSGTSYEQYF. The chain links TRBV5-5 to TRBJ2-7, with 12 bases identical to TRBD2. V shed 4 bases, J shed 0 bases, and the junction held 5 bases outside the gene matches. CDR1 is SGHKS and CDR2 is YYEKEE in the germline V gene (reference sequence). The CDR3 covers 16 residues.

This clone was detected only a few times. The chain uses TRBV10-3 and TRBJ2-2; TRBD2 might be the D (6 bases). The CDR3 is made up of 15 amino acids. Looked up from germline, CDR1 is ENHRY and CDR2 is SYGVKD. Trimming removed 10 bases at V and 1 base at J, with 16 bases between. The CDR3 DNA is TGTGCCACTCGACCCGGGACTGAGAACACCGGGGAGCTGTTTTTT. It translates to CATRPGTENTGELFF.

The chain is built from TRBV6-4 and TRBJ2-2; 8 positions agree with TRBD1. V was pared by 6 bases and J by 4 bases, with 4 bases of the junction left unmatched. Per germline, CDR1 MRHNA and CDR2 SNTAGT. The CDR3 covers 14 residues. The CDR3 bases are TGTGCCAGCAGCGTGACAGGGGTCACCGGGGAGCTGTTTTTT. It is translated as CASSVTGVTGELFF.

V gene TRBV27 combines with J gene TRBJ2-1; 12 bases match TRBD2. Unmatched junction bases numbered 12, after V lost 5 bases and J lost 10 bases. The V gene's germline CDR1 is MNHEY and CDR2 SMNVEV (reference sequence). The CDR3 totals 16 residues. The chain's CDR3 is CASSLFLAGGPGEQFF. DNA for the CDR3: TGTGCCAGCAGTCTATTTCTAGCGGGAGGGCCAGGCGAGCAGTTCTTC.

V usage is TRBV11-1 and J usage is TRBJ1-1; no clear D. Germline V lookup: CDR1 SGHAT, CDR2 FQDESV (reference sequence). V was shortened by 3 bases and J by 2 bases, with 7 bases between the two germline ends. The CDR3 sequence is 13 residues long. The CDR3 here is CASSFQENTEAFF. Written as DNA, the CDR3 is TGTGCCAGCAGCTTCCAGGAAAACACTGAAGCTTTCTTT.

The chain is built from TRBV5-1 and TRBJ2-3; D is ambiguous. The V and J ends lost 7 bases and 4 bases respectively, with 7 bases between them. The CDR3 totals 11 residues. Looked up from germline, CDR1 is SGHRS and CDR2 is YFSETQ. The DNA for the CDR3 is TGCGCCAGCGGAAATCCAGATACGCAGTATTTT. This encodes CASGNPDTQYF.

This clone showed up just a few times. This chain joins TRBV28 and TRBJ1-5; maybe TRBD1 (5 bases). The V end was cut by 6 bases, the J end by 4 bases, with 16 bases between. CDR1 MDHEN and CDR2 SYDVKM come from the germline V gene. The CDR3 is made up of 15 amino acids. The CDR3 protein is CASRRGQGQNQPQHF. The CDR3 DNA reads TGTGCCAGCAGGCGTGGACAAGGCCAAAATCAGCCCCAGCATTTT.

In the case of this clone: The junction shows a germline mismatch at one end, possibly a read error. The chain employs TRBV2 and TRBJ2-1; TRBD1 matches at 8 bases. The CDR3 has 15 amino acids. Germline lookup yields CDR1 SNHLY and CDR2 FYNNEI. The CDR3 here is CASSRLTGEARSKVF. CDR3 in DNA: TGTGCCAGCAGTAGGCTGACAGGGGAAGCCCGTTCTAAGGTCTTC.

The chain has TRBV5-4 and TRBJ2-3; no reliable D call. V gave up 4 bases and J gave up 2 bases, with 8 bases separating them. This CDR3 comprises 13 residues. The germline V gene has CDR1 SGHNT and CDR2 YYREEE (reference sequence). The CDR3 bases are TGTGCCAGCAGCACTGGCTCCACAGATACGCAGTATTTT. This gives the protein CASSTGSTDTQYF.

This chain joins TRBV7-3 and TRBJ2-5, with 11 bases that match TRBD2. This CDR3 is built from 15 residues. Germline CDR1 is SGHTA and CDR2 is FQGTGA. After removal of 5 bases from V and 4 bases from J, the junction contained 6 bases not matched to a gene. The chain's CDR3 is CASSPRLAGTETQYF. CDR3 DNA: TGTGCCAGCAGCCCGCGACTAGCGGGAACAGAGACCCAGTACTTC.

The CDR3, as DNA: TGTGCCAGCAGTCAGGGAATAAGCAATCAGCCCCAGCATTTT. Its protein product is CASSQGISNQPQHF. The rearrangement links TRBV7-9 to TRBJ1-5, with D perhaps TRBD1 (5 bases). V was cut by 6 bases and J by 1 base, with 10 bases left in between. The CDR3 is 14 amino acids. Germline CDR1 SEHNR, CDR2 FQNEAQ (reference sequence).

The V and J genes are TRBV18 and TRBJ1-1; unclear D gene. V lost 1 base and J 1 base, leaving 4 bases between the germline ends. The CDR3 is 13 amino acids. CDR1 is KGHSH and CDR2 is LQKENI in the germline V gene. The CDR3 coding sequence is TGTGCCAGCTCACCACTCCCGAACACTGAAGCTTTCTTT. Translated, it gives CASSPLPNTEAFF.

The CDR3 DNA follows: TGTGCCAGCAGCTTGCGTGTCAGTCGGGGGACAGATACGCAGTATTTT. As protein: CASSLRVSRGTDTQYF. This chain joins TRBV5-6 and TRBJ2-3, with TRBD2 as a possible D gene (6 bases). The CDR3 is 16 residues long. Germline V gene lookup returns CDR1 SGHDT and CDR2 YYEEEE. Deletions cut 1 base from V and 3 bases from J, with 15 bases between. The full variable domain, in which reference TRBV5-6 and TRBJ2-3 provide the parts outside the CDR3, is DAGVTQSPTHLIKTRGQQVTLRCSPKSGHDTVSWYQQALGQGPQFIFQYYEEEERQRGNFPDRFSGHQFPNYSSELNVNALLLGDSALYLCASSLRVSRGTDTQYFGPGTRLTVL.

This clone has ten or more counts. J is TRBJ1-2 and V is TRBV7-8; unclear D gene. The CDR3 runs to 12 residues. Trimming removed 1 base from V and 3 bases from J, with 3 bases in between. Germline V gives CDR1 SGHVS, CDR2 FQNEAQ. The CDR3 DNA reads TGTGCCAGCAGCTTAGAACACTATGGCTACACCTTC. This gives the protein CASSLEHYGYTF.

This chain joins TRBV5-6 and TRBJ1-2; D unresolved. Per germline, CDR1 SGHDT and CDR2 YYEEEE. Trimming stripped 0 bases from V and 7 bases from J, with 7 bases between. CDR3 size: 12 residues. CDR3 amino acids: CASSLESLGYTF. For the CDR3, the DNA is TGTGCCAGCAGCTTGGAGTCTCTTGGCTACACCTTC.

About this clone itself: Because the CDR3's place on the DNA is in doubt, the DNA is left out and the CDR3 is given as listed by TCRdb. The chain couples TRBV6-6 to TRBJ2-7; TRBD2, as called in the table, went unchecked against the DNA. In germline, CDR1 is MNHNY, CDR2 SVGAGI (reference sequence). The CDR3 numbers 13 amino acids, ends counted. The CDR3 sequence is CASSTSGTYEQYF.

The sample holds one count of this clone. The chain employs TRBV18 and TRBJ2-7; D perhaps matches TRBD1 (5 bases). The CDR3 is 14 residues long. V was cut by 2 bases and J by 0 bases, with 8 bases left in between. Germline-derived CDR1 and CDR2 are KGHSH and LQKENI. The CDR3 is CASSPGHRSYEQYF. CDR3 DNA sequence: TGTGCCAGCTCACCAGGACATCGCTCCTACGAGCAGTACTTC. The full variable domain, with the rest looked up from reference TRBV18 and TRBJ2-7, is NAGVMQNPRHLVRRRGQEARLRCSPMKGHSHVYWYRQLPEEGLKFMVYLQKENIIDESGMPKERFSAEFPKEGPSILRIQQVVRGDSAAYFCASSPGHRSYEQYFGPGTRLTVT.

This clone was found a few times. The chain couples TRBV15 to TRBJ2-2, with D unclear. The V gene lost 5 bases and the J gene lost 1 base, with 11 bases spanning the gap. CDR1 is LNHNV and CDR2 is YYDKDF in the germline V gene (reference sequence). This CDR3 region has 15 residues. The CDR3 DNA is TGTGCCACCAGCGGCCTCCAAAAGAACACCGGGGAGCTGTTTTTT. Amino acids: CATSGLQKNTGELFF.

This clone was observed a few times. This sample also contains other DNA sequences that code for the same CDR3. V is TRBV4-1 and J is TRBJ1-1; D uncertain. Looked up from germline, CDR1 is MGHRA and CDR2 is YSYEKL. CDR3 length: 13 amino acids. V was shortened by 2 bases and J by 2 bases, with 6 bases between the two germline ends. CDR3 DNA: TGCGCCAGCAGCCAAAGCCCCAACACTGAAGCTTTCTTT. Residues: CASSQSPNTEAFF.

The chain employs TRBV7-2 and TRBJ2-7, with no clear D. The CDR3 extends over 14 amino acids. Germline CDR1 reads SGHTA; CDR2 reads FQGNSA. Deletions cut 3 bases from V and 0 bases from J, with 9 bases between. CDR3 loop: CASSFLTDSYEQYF. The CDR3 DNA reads TGTGCCAGCAGCTTCCTTACAGACTCCTACGAGCAGTACTTC.

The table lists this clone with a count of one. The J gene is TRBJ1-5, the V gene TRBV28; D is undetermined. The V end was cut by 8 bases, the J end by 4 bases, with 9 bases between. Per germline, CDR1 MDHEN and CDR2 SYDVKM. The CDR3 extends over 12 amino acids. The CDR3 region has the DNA TGTGCCAGCCTAACCCTTAATCAGCCCCAGCATTTT. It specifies CASLTLNQPQHF.

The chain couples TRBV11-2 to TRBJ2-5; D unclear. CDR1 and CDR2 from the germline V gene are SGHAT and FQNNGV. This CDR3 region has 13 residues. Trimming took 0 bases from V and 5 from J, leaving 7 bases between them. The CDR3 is CASSLDQTETQYF. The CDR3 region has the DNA TGTGCCAGCAGCTTAGATCAGACGGAGACCCAGTACTTC.

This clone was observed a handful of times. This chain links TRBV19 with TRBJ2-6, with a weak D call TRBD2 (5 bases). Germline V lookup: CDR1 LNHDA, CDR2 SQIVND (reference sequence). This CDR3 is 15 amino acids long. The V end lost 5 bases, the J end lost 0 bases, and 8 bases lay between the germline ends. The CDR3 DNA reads TGTGCCAGTAGTCCGGGAATCTCTGGGGCCAACGTCCTGACTTTC. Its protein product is CASSPGISGANVLTF.

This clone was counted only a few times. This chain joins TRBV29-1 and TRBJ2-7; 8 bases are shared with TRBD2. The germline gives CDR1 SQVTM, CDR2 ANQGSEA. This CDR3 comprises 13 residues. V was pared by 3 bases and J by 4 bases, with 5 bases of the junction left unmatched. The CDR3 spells CSVELAGLYEQYF. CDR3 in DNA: TGCAGCGTTGAGCTAGCGGGTTTGTACGAGCAGTACTTC.

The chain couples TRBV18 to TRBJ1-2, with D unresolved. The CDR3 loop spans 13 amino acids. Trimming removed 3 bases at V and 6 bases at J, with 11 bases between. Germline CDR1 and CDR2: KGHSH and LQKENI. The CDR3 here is CASSPDSVDGYTF. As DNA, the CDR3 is TGTGCCAGCTCACCCGACTCAGTGGATGGCTACACCTTC.

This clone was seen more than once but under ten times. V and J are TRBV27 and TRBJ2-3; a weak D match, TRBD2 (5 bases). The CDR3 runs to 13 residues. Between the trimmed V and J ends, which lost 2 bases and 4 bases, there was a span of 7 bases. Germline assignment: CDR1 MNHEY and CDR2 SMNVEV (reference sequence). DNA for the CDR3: TGTGCCAGCAGTTTACTGAGGGCAGATACGCAGTATTTT. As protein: CASSLLRADTQYF.